The next 10 T cell receptor beta chains were all read from a single sample in a study of blood T cell repertoires in COVID-19 (TCRdb year 2020). Libraries were constructed by the immunoSEQ multiplex PCR assay. TCRdb holds this immuneACCESS table with in-frame rearrangements only. Some clones are missing; in checked studies, unresolved V genes explain under half, and the rest has no known cause. The sample yields about 110,000 clones; around 91% were counted once. In total, the top ten clones hold about 34% of the sample. Sequences were obtained from peripheral blood. These receptors all come from a woman older than 75 with acute or convalescent COVID-19.

This chain connects TRBV4-1 to TRBJ1-6; D uncertain. This CDR3 spans 16 amino acids. The germline V and J ends were trimmed by 0 bases and 0 bases, with 6 bases remaining between them. Germline values: CDR1 MGHRA, CDR2 YSYEKL. The CDR3 protein is CASSQEASSYNSPLHF. The CDR3 nucleotides are TGCGCCAGCAGCCAAGAGGCCAGCTCCTATAATTCACCCCTCCACTTT.

V gene TRBV27 combines with J gene TRBJ2-2; 8 nucleotides line up with TRBD1. V trimming: 8 bases; J trimming: 5 bases; junction bases outside the gene matches: 19. CDR3 length: 18 residues. CDR1 is MNHEY, CDR2 SMNVEV, per germline (reference sequence). The CDR3 DNA is TGTGCCAGCGGCCGTAGGGGGCAGGGGGCGTGGGGTACCGGGGAGCTGTTTTTT. This sequence encodes CASGRRGQGAWGTGELFF.

The rearrangement links TRBV10-3 to TRBJ1-1; no reliable D call. With 7 bases removed from V and 0 bases from J, the gap between germline ends came to 9 bases. The CDR3 consists of 13 residues. CDR1 and CDR2 (germline): ENHRY, SYGVKD. The CDR3 DNA reads TGTGCCATCAAGGACGGGATGAACACTGAAGCTTTCTTT. Protein product: CAIKDGMNTEAFF.

This clone was picked up one time. J is TRBJ2-5 and V is TRBV29-1; TRBD2 is a possible D gene (6 bases). The germline V and J ends were trimmed by 7 bases and 5 bases, with 17 bases remaining between them. The CDR3 length is 13 residues. Germline V CDR1 and CDR2: SQVTM, ANQGSEA. The CDR3 loop is CSALPGLGETQYF. Here the CDR3 DNA reads TGCAGCGCGCTCCCGGGACTGGGGGAGACCCAGTACTTC.

This chain connects TRBV5-1 to TRBJ1-1; D perhaps matches TRBD1 (5 bases). V was trimmed by 0 bases and J by 0 bases, leaving 15 bases between them. Germline V gene lookup returns CDR1 SGHRS and CDR2 YFSETQ. This CDR3 comprises 17 residues. In nucleotides, the CDR3 is TGCGCCAGCAGCTTGGTTGTCCGGGCGGGGGTGAACACTGAAGCTTTCTTT. Amino acid sequence: CASSLVVRAGVNTEAFF.

The rearrangement joins TRBV5-1 to TRBJ2-7; D remains unclear. The CDR3 runs 16 residues. Germline V lookup: CDR1 SGHRS, CDR2 YFSETQ. V was clipped by 4 bases and J by 2 bases, with 19 bases between them. The chain's CDR3 is CASSPLDTESPYEQYF. DNA of the CDR3: TGCGCCAGCAGCCCACTCGACACCGAGTCACCCTACGAGCAGTACTTC.

The genes are TRBV5-8 and TRBJ2-2; TRBD2 might be the D (6 bases). Germline CDR1 and CDR2: SGHTS and YDEGEE. This CDR3 region has 15 residues. V lost 3 bases, J lost 0 bases, and 9 bases lay in between. The CDR3 DNA is TGTGCCAGCAGCTCGGGACTGGCGAACACCGGGGAGCTGTTTTTT. Encoded protein: CASSSGLANTGELFF. The full variable domain, with the rest looked up from reference TRBV5-8 and TRBJ2-2, is EAGVTQSPTHLIKTRGQQATLRCSPISGHTSVYWYQQALGLGLQFLLWYDEGEERNRGNFPPRFSGRQFPNYSSELNVNALELEDSALYLCASSSGLANTGELFFGEGSRLTVL.

The V and J genes are TRBV18 and TRBJ1-4; 12 positions agree with TRBD1. Germline V lookup: CDR1 KGHSH, CDR2 LQKENI. The length of the CDR3 is 18 residues. Unmatched junction bases numbered 3, after V lost 1 base and J lost 0 bases. This CDR3 reads CASSPLGQGAATNEKLFF. CDR3 DNA sequence: TGTGCCAGCTCACCACTGGGACAGGGGGCTGCAACTAATGAAAAACTGTTTTTT.

The rearrangement links TRBV10-2 to TRBJ1-2, with TRBD1 matching over 10 bases. The CDR3 loop spans 12 amino acids. Trimming took 8 bases from V and 5 from J; bases not matched to a gene: 2. Looked up from germline, CDR1 is WSHSY and CDR2 is SAAADI. CDR3 loop: CASWDRGYGYTF. The CDR3 DNA sequence: TGCGCCAGCTGGGACAGGGGATATGGCTACACCTTC.

This clone appeared once. The chain is built from TRBV19 and TRBJ1-3; weak D call: TRBD1 (5 bases). V was shortened by 4 bases and J by 0 bases, with 7 bases between the two germline ends. CDR3 length: 14 amino acids. CDR1 and CDR2 from the germline V gene are LNHDA and SQIVND (reference sequence). The CDR3 sequence is CASSTGNSGNTIYF. The CDR3 DNA is TGTGCCAGTAGTACAGGGAACTCTGGAAACACCATATATTTT.